One T cell receptor (beta chain) is described in this entry. Germline CDR1 and CDR2: SGHVS and FQNEAQ. Trimming took off 1 base at V and 5 bases at J, with 9 bases between the two ends. This CDR3 comprises 15 residues. The data belong to a study of breast tumors, draining lymph nodes, adjacent tissues. The lymph nodes were axillary draining lymph nodes from breast cancer patients. MiXCR, run by TCRdb on the multiplex PCR reads, gives a single entry per CDR3 protein. The data contain approximately 190,000 distinct CDR3 sequences, around 29% of them singletons. V is TRBV7-8 and J is TRBJ1-6; D remains ambiguous. The TCR comes from a female donor with breast cancer. Some clones in this sample may be carry-over from other donors' samples. Sequenced material: axillary lymph node tissue. CDR3 nucleotides: TGTGCCAGCAGCTTAGGGACCACCCATAATTCACCCCTCCACTTT. It yields the protein CASSLGTTHNSPLHF.